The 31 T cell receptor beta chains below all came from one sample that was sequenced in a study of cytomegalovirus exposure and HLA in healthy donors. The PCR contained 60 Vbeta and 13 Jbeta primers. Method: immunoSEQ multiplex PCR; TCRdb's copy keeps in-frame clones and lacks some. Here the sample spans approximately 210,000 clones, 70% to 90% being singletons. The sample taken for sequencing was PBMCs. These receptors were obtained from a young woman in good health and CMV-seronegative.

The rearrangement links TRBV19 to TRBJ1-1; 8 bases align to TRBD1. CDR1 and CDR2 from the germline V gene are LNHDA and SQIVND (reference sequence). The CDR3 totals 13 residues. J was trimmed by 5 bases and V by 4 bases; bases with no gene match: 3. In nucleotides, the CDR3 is TGTGCCAGTAGTACAGGGGGCATTACTGAAGCTTTCTTT. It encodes CASSTGGITEAFF.

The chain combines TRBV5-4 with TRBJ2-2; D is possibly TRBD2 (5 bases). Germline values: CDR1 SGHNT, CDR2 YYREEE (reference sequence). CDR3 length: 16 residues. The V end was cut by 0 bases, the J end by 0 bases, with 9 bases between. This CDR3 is CASSLEGGSNTGELFF. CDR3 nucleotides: TGTGCCAGCAGCTTGGAAGGCGGGTCGAACACCGGGGAGCTGTTTTTT.

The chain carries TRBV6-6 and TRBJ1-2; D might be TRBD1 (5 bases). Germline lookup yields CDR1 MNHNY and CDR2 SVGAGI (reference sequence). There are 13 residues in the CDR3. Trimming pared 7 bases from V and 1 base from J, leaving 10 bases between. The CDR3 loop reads CASTRRGNYGYTF. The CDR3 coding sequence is TGTGCCAGCACCCGGAGGGGTAACTATGGCTACACCTTC.

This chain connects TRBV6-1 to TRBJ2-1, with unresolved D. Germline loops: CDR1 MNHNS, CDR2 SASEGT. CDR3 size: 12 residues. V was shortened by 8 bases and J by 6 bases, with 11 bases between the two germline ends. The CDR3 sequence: CASLTLGNEQFF. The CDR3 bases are TGTGCCAGCCTGACATTGGGCAATGAGCAGTTCTTC.

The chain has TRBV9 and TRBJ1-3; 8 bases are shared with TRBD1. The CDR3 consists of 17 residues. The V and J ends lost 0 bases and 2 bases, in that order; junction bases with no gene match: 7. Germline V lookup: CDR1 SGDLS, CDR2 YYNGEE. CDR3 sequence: CASSVAPDRGAGNTIYF. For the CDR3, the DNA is TGTGCCAGCAGCGTAGCCCCCGACAGGGGCGCTGGAAACACCATATATTTT. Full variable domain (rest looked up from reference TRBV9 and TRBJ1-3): DSGVTQTPKHLITATGQRVTLRCSPRSGDLSVYWYQQSLDQGLQFLIQYYNGEERAKGNILERFSAQQFPDLHSELNLSSLELGDSALYFCASSVAPDRGAGNTIYFGEGSWLTVV.

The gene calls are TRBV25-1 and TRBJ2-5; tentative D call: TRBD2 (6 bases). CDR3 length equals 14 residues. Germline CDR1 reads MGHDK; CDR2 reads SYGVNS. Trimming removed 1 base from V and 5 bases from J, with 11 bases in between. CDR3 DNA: TGTGCCAGCAGTGAATTCGGGGGTCCGGAGACCCAGTACTTC. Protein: CASSEFGGPETQYF.

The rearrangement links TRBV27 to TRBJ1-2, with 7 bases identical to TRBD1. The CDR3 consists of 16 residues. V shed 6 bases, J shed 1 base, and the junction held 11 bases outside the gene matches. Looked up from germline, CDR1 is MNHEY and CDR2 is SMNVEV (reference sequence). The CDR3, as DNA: TGTGCCAGCAGCCCAGGACAGGCCGGGGTTAACTATGGCTACACCTTC. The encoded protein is CASSPGQAGVNYGYTF.

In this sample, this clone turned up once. The CDR3 nucleotides read TGTGCCAGCTCAGTAAACAGGGGAGGAAATGAAAAACTGTTTTTT. Its protein is CASSVNRGGNEKLFF. The chain has TRBV18 and TRBJ1-4; 7 positions match TRBD1. The junction had 8 bases not matched to a gene; V was cut back by 5 bases and J by 5 bases. The CDR3 is 15 amino acids. Germline CDR1 reads KGHSH; CDR2 reads LQKENI.

In DNA form, the CDR3 reads TGTGCCAGCAGCCGAGGGACAGATACGCAGTATTTT. This sequence encodes CASSRGTDTQYF. The rearrangement joins TRBV7-9 to TRBJ2-3; possible D gene TRBD2, 5 bases. V lost 5 bases and J 3 bases, leaving 6 bases between the germline ends. Per germline, CDR1 SEHNR and CDR2 FQNEAQ (reference sequence). The CDR3 contains 12 residues.

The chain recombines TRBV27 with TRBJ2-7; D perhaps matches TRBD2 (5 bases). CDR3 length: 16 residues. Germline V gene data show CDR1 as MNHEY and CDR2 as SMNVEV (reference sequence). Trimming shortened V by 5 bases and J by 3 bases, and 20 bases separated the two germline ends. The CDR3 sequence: CASSLRAGENYYEQYF. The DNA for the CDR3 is TGTGCCAGCAGTCTAAGGGCCGGGGAGAACTACTACGAGCAGTACTTC.

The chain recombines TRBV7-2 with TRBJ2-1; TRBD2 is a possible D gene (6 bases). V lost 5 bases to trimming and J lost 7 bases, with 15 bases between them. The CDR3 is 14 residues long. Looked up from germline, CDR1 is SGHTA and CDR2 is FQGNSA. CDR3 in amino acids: CASSPPGLQNEQFF. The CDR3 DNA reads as TGTGCCAGCAGCCCCCCGGGACTCCAAAATGAGCAGTTCTTC.

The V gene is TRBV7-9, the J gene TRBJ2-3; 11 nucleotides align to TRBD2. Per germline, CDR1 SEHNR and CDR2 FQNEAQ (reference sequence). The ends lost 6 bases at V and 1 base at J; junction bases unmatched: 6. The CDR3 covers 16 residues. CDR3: CASSPRGLAGTDTQYF. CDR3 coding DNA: TGTGCCAGCAGTCCCCGGGGACTAGCGGGCACAGATACGCAGTATTTT.

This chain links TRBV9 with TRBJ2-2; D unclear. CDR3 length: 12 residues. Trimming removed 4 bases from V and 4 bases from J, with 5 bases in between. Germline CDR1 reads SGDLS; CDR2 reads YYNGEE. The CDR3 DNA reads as TGTGCCAGCAGCACAACCACCGGGGAGCTGTTTTTT. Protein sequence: CASSTTTGELFF.

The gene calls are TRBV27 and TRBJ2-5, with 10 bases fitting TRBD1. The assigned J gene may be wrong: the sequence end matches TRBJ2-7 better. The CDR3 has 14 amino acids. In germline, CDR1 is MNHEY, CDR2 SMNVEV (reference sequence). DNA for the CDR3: TGTGCCAGCGGATTGGACAGGGGGTCCTACGAGCAGTACTTC. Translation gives CASGLDRGSYEQYF.

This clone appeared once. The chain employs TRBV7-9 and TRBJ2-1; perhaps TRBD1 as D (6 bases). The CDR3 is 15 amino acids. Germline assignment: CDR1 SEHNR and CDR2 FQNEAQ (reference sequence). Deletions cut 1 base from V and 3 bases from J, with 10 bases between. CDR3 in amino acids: CASSLDGQHYNEQFF. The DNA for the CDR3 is TGTGCCAGCAGCTTAGATGGACAGCACTACAATGAGCAGTTCTTC.

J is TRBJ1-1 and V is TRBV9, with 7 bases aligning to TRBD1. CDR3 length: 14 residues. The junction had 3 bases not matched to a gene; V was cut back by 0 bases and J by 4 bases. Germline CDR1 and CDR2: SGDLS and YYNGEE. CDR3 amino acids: CASSVEGAGTEAFF. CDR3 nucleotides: TGTGCCAGCAGCGTAGAGGGGGCTGGCACTGAAGCTTTCTTT.

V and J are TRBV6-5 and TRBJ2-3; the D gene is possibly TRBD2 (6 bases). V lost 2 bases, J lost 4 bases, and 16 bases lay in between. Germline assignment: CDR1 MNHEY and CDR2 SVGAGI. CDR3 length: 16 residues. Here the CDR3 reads CASSYQPGVGADTQYF. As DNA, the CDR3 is TGTGCCAGCAGTTACCAGCCGGGAGTCGGGGCAGATACGCAGTATTTT.

DNA for the CDR3: TGTGCCAGCAACGTGGACAGGGGAGGCACCGGGGAGCTGTTTTTT. Translating it yields CASNVDRGGTGELFF. The chain is built from TRBV2 and TRBJ2-2, with 9 nucleotides matching TRBD1. The V segment lost 7 bases and the J segment 4 bases; nucleotides outside the gene matches: 7. Per the germline V gene, CDR1 is SNHLY and CDR2 is FYNNEI. The CDR3 covers 15 residues.

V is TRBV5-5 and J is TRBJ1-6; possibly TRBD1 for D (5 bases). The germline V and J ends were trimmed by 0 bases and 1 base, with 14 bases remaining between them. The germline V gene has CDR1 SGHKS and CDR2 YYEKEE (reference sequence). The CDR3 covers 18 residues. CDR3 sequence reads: CASSLGWLGGSYNSPLHF. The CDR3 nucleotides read TGTGCCAGCAGCTTGGGTTGGCTGGGGGGATCCTATAATTCACCCCTCCACTTT.

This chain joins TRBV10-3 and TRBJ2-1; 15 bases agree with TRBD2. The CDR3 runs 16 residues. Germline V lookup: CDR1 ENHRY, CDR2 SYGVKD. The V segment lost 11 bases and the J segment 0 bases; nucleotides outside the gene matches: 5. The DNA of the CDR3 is TGTGCCTACGGACTAGCGGGAGGGGACTCCTACAATGAGCAGTTCTTC. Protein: CAYGLAGGDSYNEQFF.

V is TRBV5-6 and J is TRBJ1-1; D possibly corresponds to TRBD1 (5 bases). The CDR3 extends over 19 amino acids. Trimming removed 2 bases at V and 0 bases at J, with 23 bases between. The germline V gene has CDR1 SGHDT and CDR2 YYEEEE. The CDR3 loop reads CASSLLVGGTGPVNTEAFF. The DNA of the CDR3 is TGTGCCAGCAGCTTATTGGTTGGGGGGACTGGGCCGGTGAACACTGAAGCTTTCTTT.

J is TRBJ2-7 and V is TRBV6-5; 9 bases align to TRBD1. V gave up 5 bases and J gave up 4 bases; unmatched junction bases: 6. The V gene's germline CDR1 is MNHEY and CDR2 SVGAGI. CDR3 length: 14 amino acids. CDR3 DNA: TGTGCCAGCAGTCGGACAGGGGTGGGGTACGAGCAGTACTTC. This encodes CASSRTGVGYEQYF.

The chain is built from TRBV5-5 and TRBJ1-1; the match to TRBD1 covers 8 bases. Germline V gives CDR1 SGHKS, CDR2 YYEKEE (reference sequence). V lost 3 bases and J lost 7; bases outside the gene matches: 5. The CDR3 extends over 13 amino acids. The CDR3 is CASSWQGAGEAFF. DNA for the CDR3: TGTGCCAGCAGCTGGCAGGGGGCGGGTGAAGCTTTCTTT.

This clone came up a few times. CDR3 coding DNA: TGTGCCAGCAGTCCTCGGACACCCACCTCCCAAGAGACCCAGTACTTC. As protein: CASSPRTPTSQETQYF. J is TRBJ2-5 and V is TRBV6-6, with D perhaps matching TRBD1 (5 bases). The V gene's germline CDR1 is MNHNY and CDR2 SVGAGI (reference sequence). The CDR3 runs 16 residues. Trimming removed 5 bases from V and 1 base from J, with 17 bases in between.

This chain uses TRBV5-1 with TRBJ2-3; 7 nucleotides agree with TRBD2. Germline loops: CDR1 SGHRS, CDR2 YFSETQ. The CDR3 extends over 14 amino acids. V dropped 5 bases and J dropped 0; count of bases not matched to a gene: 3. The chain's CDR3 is CASRGGTSTDTQYF. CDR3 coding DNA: TGCGCCAGCAGGGGGGGGACTAGCACAGATACGCAGTATTTT. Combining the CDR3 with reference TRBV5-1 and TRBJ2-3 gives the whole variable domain KAGVTQTPRYLIKTRGQQVTLSCSPISGHRSVSWYQQTPGQGLQFLFEYFSETQRNKGNFPGRFSGRQFSNSRSEMNVSTLELGDSALYLCASRGGTSTDTQYFGPGTRLTVL.

For the CDR3, the DNA is TGTGCCAGCAGCCGGACAGGGAACACTGAAGCTTTCTTT. This gives the protein CASSRTGNTEAFF. The chain employs TRBV6-6 and TRBJ1-1, with 7 bases matching TRBD1. V shed 6 bases, J shed 1 base, and the junction held 2 bases outside the gene matches. CDR3 length equals 13 residues. Per the germline V gene, CDR1 is MNHNY and CDR2 is SVGAGI (reference sequence).

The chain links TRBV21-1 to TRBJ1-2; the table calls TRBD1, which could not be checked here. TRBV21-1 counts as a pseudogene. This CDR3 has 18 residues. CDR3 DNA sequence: TGTGCCAGCAGCAAAGCCGCGACAGGGGAAGGTGGGACTCGCGGCTACACCTTC. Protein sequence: CASSKAATGEGGTRGYTF.

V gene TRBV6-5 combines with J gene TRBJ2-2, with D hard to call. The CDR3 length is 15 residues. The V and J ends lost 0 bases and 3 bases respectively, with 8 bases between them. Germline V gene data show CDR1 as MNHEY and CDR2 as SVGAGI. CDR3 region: CASSYSTGYTGELFF. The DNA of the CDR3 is TGTGCCAGCAGTTACTCGACGGGTTACACCGGGGAGCTGTTTTTT.

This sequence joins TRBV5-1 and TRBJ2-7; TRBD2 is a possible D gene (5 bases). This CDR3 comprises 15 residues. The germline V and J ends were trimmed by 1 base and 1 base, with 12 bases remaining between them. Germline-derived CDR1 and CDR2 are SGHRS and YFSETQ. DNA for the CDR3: TGCGCCAGCAGCTTGCGGGGTTTGAGTTCCTACGAGCAGTACTTC. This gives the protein CASSLRGLSSYEQYF.

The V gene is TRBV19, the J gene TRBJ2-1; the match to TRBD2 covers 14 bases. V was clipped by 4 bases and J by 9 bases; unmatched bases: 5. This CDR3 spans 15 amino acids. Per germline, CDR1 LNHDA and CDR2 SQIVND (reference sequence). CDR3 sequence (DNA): TGTGCCAGTAGTACGACTAGCGGGGGGGTAGGTGAGCAGTTCTTC. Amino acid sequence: CASSTTSGGVGEQFF.

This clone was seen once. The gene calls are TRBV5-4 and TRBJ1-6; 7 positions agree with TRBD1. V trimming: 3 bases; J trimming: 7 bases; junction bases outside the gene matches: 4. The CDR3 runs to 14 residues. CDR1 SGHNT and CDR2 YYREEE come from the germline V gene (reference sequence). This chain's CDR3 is CASSSTGLNSPLHF. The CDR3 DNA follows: TGTGCCAGCAGCTCGACAGGGCTAAATTCACCCCTCCACTTT.